The entry below gives a single TCR beta chain sequence along with its context. Antigen: not known. Noted treatment: about 20 received Ad26.COV2.S at low or high dose, single or two shots; several received placebo; per-sample allocation not given. Material that was analyzed had been drawn on day 63 after the first vaccine or placebo injection. It was an adult aged 18-55 years in Boston who was the donor. Vaccine was an Ad26 vector expressing Wuhan-strain SARS-CoV-2 spike. Sequencing used immunoSEQ multiplex PCR; TCRdb keeps in-frame clones, though not all of them. Of about 430,000 clones in the sample, approximately 90% were seen once. This specimen comes from a study of Ad26.COV2.S vaccination and SARS-CoV-2 variants. Notes on the study in general: People who got the vaccine or the placebo had similar non-spike TCR breadth.

This specimen was peripheral blood, taken in a trial of Ad26.COV2.S vaccine versus placebo. The sequence derives from a person between 18 and 60 years old who received the Ad26.COV2.S COVID-19 vaccine or a placebo.

The CDR3 protein is CASSVGHSTYEQYF. The CDR3, as DNA: TGTGCCAGCAGCGTAGGACACTCAACCTACGAGCAGTACTTC. The chain recombines TRBV9 with TRBJ2-7; D ambiguous. CDR3 length: 14 amino acids. V was trimmed by 0 bases and J by 2 bases, leaving 9 bases between them. CDR1 is SGDLS and CDR2 is YYNGEE in the germline V gene. Full variable domain (rest looked up from reference TRBV9 and TRBJ2-7): DSGVTQTPKHLITATGQRVTLRCSPRSGDLSVYWYQQSLDQGLQFLIQYYNGEERAKGNILERFSAQQFPDLHSELNLSSLELGDSALYFCASSVGHSTYEQYFGPGTRLTVT.